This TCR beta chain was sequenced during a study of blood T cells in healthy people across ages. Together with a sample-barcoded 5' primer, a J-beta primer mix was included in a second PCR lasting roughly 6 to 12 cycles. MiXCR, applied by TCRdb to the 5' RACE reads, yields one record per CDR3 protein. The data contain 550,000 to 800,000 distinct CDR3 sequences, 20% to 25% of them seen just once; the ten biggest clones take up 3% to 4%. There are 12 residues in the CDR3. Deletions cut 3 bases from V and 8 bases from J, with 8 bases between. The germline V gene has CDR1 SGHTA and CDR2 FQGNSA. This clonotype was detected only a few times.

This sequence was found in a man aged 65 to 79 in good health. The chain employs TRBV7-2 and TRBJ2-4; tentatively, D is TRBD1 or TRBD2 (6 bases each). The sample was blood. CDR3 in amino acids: CASSLEGDIQYF. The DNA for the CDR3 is TGTGCCAGCAGCTTGGAGGGGGACATTCAGTACTTC.